These 26 T cell receptor beta chains came from one sample sequenced in a study of blood T cell repertoires in COVID-19. The method was immunoSEQ multiplex PCR; TCRdb's version includes in-frame clones alone and lacks a portion of them. The data show approximately 200,000 clones, around 82% seen once. The sequencing sample was made of PBMCs or T cells enriched from blood (not recorded which). Receptors originate from a woman in her forties with acute COVID-19.

In this sample, this clone turned up a few times. The chain has TRBV10-3 and TRBJ1-1; D may be TRBD1 (5 bases). From germline, CDR1 is ENHRY and CDR2 SYGVKD. There are 14 residues in the CDR3. V shed 10 bases and J shed 5 bases, with 20 bases lying between them. The CDR3 loop is CATKRGRGTTEAFF. Here the CDR3 DNA reads TGTGCCACCAAGAGGGGTCGGGGGACTACTGAAGCTTTCTTT.

The chain carries TRBV6-5 and TRBJ1-2; D uncertain. CDR1 is MNHEY and CDR2 is SVGAGI in the germline V gene. CDR3 length equals 13 residues. Trimming pared 0 bases from V and 4 bases from J, leaving 6 bases between. The CDR3 coding sequence is TGTGCCAGCAGTTACTCGTCCCGCTATGGCTACACCTTC. Its translation is CASSYSSRYGYTF.

V gene TRBV19 combines with J gene TRBJ1-2, with 7 bases matching TRBD1. The ends lost 1 base at V and 3 bases at J; junction bases unmatched: 5. The CDR3 has 15 amino acids. CDR1 is LNHDA, CDR2 SQIVND, per germline (reference sequence). The CDR3 region has the DNA TGTGCCAGTAGTATAGTGGAGGGGGCCCACTATGGCTACACCTTC. Translated: CASSIVEGAHYGYTF.

The chain carries TRBV21-1 and TRBJ1-5; the table's D call of TRBD1 was not tested on the DNA. TRBV21-1 is designated a pseudogene. CDR3 size: 16 residues. In DNA form, the CDR3 reads TGTGCCAGCAGCAAAGGGGGCCTTAATAGCAATCAGCCCCAGCATTTT. This gives the protein CASSKGGLNSNQPQHF.

The chain combines TRBV7-2 with TRBJ2-7; 9 positions agree with TRBD1. This CDR3 has 15 amino acids. Losses at the gene ends were 0 bases for V and 1 base for J; bases not matched to a gene: 1. CDR1 is SGHTA, CDR2 FQGNSA, per germline. Written as DNA, the CDR3 is TGTGCCAGCAGCTTAGCGGGACAGGGTTCCTACGAGCAGTACTTC. Its protein is CASSLAGQGSYEQYF.

CDR3 amino acids: CSAIEGQGYGYTF. Written as DNA, the CDR3 is TGCAGCGCAATAGAGGGACAGGGCTATGGCTACACCTTC. The chain links TRBV29-1 to TRBJ1-2; 9 positions agree with TRBD1. CDR1 and CDR2 (germline): SQVTM, ANQGSEA. This CDR3 region has 13 residues. With 7 bases clipped from V and 4 bases from J, the junction kept 7 bases outside the gene matches.

The chain uses TRBV18 and TRBJ2-7, with no clear D. Trimming shortened V by 6 bases and J by 0 bases, and 6 bases separated the two germline ends. Germline V gene data show CDR1 as KGHSH and CDR2 as LQKENI. The length of the CDR3 is 12 residues. CDR3 sequence: CASSASSYEQYF. In DNA form, the CDR3 reads TGTGCCAGCTCCGCCAGCTCCTACGAGCAGTACTTC.

Only a few counts were recorded for this clone. The V call is TRBV4-2, the J call TRBJ2-7; D not certain. The CDR3 covers 19 residues. Trimming shortened V by 2 bases and J by 6 bases, and 29 bases separated the two germline ends. CDR1 is LGHNA, CDR2 YNFKEQ, per germline. The CDR3 DNA sequence: TGTGCCAGCAGCCAACACATTAGATTGTTCGGAGATAAGGTCTTCGAGCAGTACTTC. Translation: CASSQHIRLFGDKVFEQYF.

The V and J genes are TRBV28 and TRBJ1-1; perhaps TRBD1 as D (5 bases). Germline V gene sequence: CDR1 MDHEN, CDR2 SYDVKM. V lost 10 bases and J 5 bases, leaving 17 bases between the germline ends. The CDR3 totals 13 residues. The CDR3 nucleotides read TGTGCCACCGTCCGGGGGTTAGGGACTGAAGCTTTCTTT. Protein sequence: CATVRGLGTEAFF.

The chain carries TRBV15 and TRBJ1-6; TRBD1 agrees at 10 bases. The CDR3 totals 15 residues. The junction had 6 bases not matched to a gene; V was cut back by 3 bases and J by 10 bases. Germline CDR1 reads LNHNV; CDR2 reads YYDKDF (reference sequence). CDR3 sequence reads: CATSRTGGPSSPLHF. CDR3 nucleotides: TGTGCCACCAGCAGGACAGGGGGCCCATCCTCACCCCTCCACTTT.

J is TRBJ1-3 and V is TRBV7-9, with 8 bases fitting TRBD1. This CDR3 has 15 residues. Trimming took 2 bases from V and 2 from J; bases not matched to a gene: 2. CDR1 SEHNR and CDR2 FQNEAQ come from the germline V gene (reference sequence). Here the CDR3 DNA reads TGTGCCAGCAGCTTAATGGGACAGGCTGGAAACACCATATATTTT. It encodes CASSLMGQAGNTIYF.

V is TRBV6-1 and J is TRBJ1-1; D might be TRBD1 (5 bases). This CDR3 is built from 11 residues. Germline V gene sequence: CDR1 MNHNS, CDR2 SASEGT. V shed 2 bases and J shed 9 bases, with 7 bases lying between them. CDR3 bases: TGTGCCAGCAGTGAACCAGGGCAAGCTTTCTTT. Protein product: CASSEPGQAFF.

The rearrangement joins TRBV2 to TRBJ1-6; tentative D call: TRBD1 (6 bases). V was trimmed by 8 bases and J by 5 bases, leaving 13 bases between them. Germline lookup yields CDR1 SNHLY and CDR2 FYNNEI. The CDR3 runs to 14 residues. This chain's CDR3 is CASRRGADNSPLHF. The DNA for the CDR3 is TGTGCCAGCCGCCGGGGGGCCGATAATTCACCCCTCCACTTT.

The chain recombines TRBV9 with TRBJ2-7; D might be TRBD1 (8 bases). This CDR3 comprises 14 residues. Trimming stripped 0 bases from V and 7 bases from J, with 14 bases between. Germline CDR1 and CDR2: SGDLS and YYNGEE. The CDR3, as DNA: TGTGCCAGCAGCGTAGCCCTACAGGGGGGGGAGCAGTACTTC. Its translation: CASSVALQGGEQYF.

The V call is TRBV28, the J call TRBJ1-1; D possibly corresponds to TRBD1 (5 bases). The ends were cut back, 5 bases at V and 4 bases at J, with 14 bases in the middle. Germline V gene sequence: CDR1 MDHEN, CDR2 SYDVKM. The length of the CDR3 is 14 residues. The CDR3 DNA follows: TGTGCCAGCAGTGCCGACAGATTGGGCACTGAAGCTTTCTTT. Its protein product is CASSADRLGTEAFF.

The genes are TRBV30 and TRBJ1-4; D is unresolved. CDR1 GTSNPN and CDR2 SVGIG come from the germline V gene (reference sequence). This CDR3 spans 15 amino acids. The V end was cut by 2 bases, the J end by 0 bases, with 10 bases between. This CDR3 reads CAWSYDFATNEKLFF. The CDR3 nucleotides read TGTGCCTGGAGTTACGACTTTGCAACTAATGAAAAACTGTTTTTT.

Concerning this clone: This sample also contains other DNA sequences that code for the same CDR3. The chain combines TRBV7-2 with TRBJ2-1; D might be TRBD2 (5 bases). The CDR3 covers 15 residues. V was pared by 0 bases and J by 1 base, with 7 bases between. Germline-derived CDR1 and CDR2 are SGHTA and FQGNSA. In DNA, the CDR3 is TGTGCCAGCAGCTTAGCACGCGGGTCCTACAATGAGCAGTTCTTC. Translating it yields CASSLARGSYNEQFF. The full variable domain, in which reference TRBV7-2 and TRBJ2-1 provide the parts outside the CDR3, is GAGVSQSPSNKVTEKGKDVELRCDPISGHTALYWYRQSLGQGLEFLIYFQGNSAPDKSGLPSDRFSAERTGGSVSTLTIQRTQQEDSAVYLCASSLARGSYNEQFFGPGTRLTVL.

V usage is TRBV2 and J usage is TRBJ2-3; 7 bases match TRBD2. Germline CDR1 SNHLY, CDR2 FYNNEI. J was trimmed by 3 bases and V by 7 bases; bases with no gene match: 7. The CDR3 runs 14 residues. CDR3 sequence (DNA): TGTGCCAGCAACCCGGGAGGAGGGACAGATACGCAGTATTTT. Translating gives CASNPGGGTDTQYF.

The CDR3 DNA reads as TGTGCCAGCAGCTTAGGCTTGTCTAGCGGGTTGAGCTCCTACGAGCAGTACTTC. Its translation is CASSLGLSSGLSSYEQYF. The V call is TRBV7-9, the J call TRBJ2-7; 8 bases agree with TRBD2. Losses at the gene ends were 1 base for V and 0 bases for J; bases not matched to a gene: 11. Germline loops: CDR1 SEHNR, CDR2 FQNEAQ (reference sequence). This CDR3 region has 18 residues.

The rearrangement uses TRBV10-3 and TRBJ2-7, with 9 nucleotides matching TRBD1. Germline values: CDR1 ENHRY, CDR2 SYGVKD. J gave up 11 bases and V 3 bases, and 2 bases lay outside the gene matches. The CDR3 sequence is 11 residues long. The CDR3 protein is CAISDGTGKYF. In DNA, the CDR3 is TGTGCCATCAGTGATGGGACAGGGAAGTACTTC.

This clone has only one observation. J is TRBJ1-3 and V is TRBV6-1, with unresolved D. The CDR3 has 16 residues. Germline CDR1 is MNHNS and CDR2 is SASEGT. V lost 4 bases and J lost 4, with 17 bases in between. The chain's CDR3 is CASSAPSTRAGNTIYF. CDR3 nucleotide sequence: TGTGCCAGCAGTGCCCCATCTACGAGGGCCGGAAACACCATATATTTT.

V and J are TRBV6-5 and TRBJ1-2; 7 bases fit TRBD1. Germline loops: CDR1 MNHEY, CDR2 SVGAGI. V lost 7 bases, J lost 5 bases, and 10 bases stayed unmatched. This CDR3 comprises 14 residues. CDR3 DNA: TGTGCCAGCAACCGTGCGGGACAGACTTATGGCTACACCTTC. Amino acids: CASNRAGQTYGYTF.

This chain uses TRBV19 with TRBJ1-2; D remains ambiguous. This CDR3 has 17 amino acids. The germline V gene encodes CDR1 LNHDA and CDR2 SQIVND (reference sequence). Trimming removed 3 bases at V and 4 bases at J, with 21 bases between. The CDR3 DNA follows: TGTGCCAGTAGTATGGGAGACTTTGGCAGCGGGCTCTATGGCTACACCTTC. Encoded protein: CASSMGDFGSGLYGYTF.

Of note for this clone: Distinct nucleotide sequences in the sample also encode this CDR3. The chain links TRBV4-1 to TRBJ1-6, with D unresolved. Germline CDR1 reads MGHRA; CDR2 reads YSYEKL. The CDR3 is 15 amino acids. Trimming cost V 1 base and J 0 bases, with 4 bases left between them. The CDR3 nucleotides are TGCGCCAGCAGCCAAGGGAGCTCCTATAATTCACCCCTCCACTTT. The encoded protein is CASSQGSSYNSPLHF.

The V call is TRBV7-2, the J call TRBJ1-4, with 8 bases that match TRBD1. Looked up from germline, CDR1 is SGHTA and CDR2 is FQGNSA. This CDR3 has 16 amino acids. The V segment lost 4 bases and the J segment 7 bases; nucleotides outside the gene matches: 11. The chain's CDR3 is CASSSYPTGGSEKLFF. The CDR3 DNA reads as TGTGCCAGCAGCTCCTACCCTACAGGGGGAAGTGAAAAACTGTTTTTT.

The genes are TRBV24-1 and TRBJ1-1; D gene uncertain. The CDR3 has 14 amino acids. Deletions cut 5 bases from V and 2 bases from J, with 11 bases between. Germline values: CDR1 KGHDR, CDR2 SFDVKD. This CDR3 reads CATSGGQLNTEAFF. CDR3 in DNA: TGTGCCACCAGTGGAGGGCAGCTAAACACTGAAGCTTTCTTT.